This T cell receptor (beta chain) was documented in a study of regulatory T cells in long-lasting Graves disease. Researchers made TCR beta libraries by using iRepertoire HTBI primers and running Arm-PCR on CDR3 regions. A single record per CDR3 protein comes from TCRdb applying MiXCR to the multiplex PCR reads. This table has about 450,000 distinct CDR3 sequences, roughly 15% appearing once. There are a few counts of this clonotype. Indicated time point: newly diagnosed GD, antithyroid drugs for less than 3 months. Extracted RNA from PBMCs served as the source of the TCR library. Nine milliliters of peripheral blood went into EDTA tubes. V lost 3 bases and J lost 7, with 18 bases in between. The V gene's germline CDR1 is KGHSH and CDR2 LQKENI. The CDR3 is 15 amino acids. This sample was shared with a second study, whose subject was T cells in Graves' hyperthyroidism and ophthalmopathy. Turning to that study: Over 18 months, lack of ophthalmopathy progression marked Graves' hyperthyroidism as stable. Most clonotypes that expanded in the thyroid above 0.001 also showed up in blood. Ophthalmopathy was distinguished from stable hyperthyroidism by 13 V-J signatures.

This chain uses TRBV18 with TRBJ1-2, with TRBD1 as a possible D gene (5 bases). This sequence was found in a woman aged 30 to 39 with Graves disease. The material was peripheral blood mononuclear cells (PBMCs), obtained at new diagnosis, from a patient treated with antithyroid drugs. This CDR3 is CASSPSSYERGGYTF. Here the CDR3 DNA reads TGTGCCAGCTCACCGAGCTCTTACGAGAGGGGTGGCTACACCTTC. The complete variable domain, with remaining parts taken from reference TRBV18 and TRBJ1-2, reads NAGVMQNPRHLVRRRGQEARLRCSPMKGHSHVYWYRQLPEEGLKFMVYLQKENIIDESGMPKERFSAEFPKEGPSILRIQQVVRGDSAAYFCASSPSSYERGGYTFGSGTRLTVV.